This section outlines one T cell receptor beta chain sequence together with its context. These data come from a study of OX40 agonist ivuxolimab in advanced cancers. The data were produced by immunoSEQ multiplex PCR, yet TCRdb's version contains in-frame clones alone and is incomplete. The sample lists some 66,000 clones; 70% to 90% were seen once. The CDR3 has 11 residues. V lost 6 bases to trimming and J lost 16 bases, with 16 bases between them. Germline lookup yields CDR1 DFQATT and CDR2 SNEGSKA (reference sequence). The chain recombines TRBV20-1 with TRBJ1-6; D gene ambiguous. The material was CD4+ or CD8+ T cells sorted from blood, obtained in a trial of the OX40 agonist ivuxolimab. The TCR was taken from an adult with an advanced solid tumor such as melanoma, head and neck, liver or kidney cancer. The CDR3 DNA follows: TGCAGTGCCGAAGGGCCAAGTAATCTCCACTTT. Translating it yields CSAEGPSNLHF.